This TCR beta chain was profiled in a study of CD8+ T cells in alopecia areata. Investigators isolated RNA and reverse transcribed it into cDNA to act as the sequencing template. Data came from immunoSEQ multiplex PCR; TCRdb stores just in-frame clones and leaves some out. The sample carries about 140,000 clones, around 49% recorded once. The germline V and J ends were trimmed by 1 base and 6 bases, with 10 bases remaining between them. Germline V CDR1 and CDR2: SGHRS, YFSETQ. CDR3 length equals 14 residues. Study conclusions and caveats: Patients displayed less clarity in TCR sharing than mice, a finding possibly related to HLA.

As to this clone: Its antigen is not known.

The clonotype originates from a human donor with alopecia areata. The rearrangement uses TRBV5-1 and TRBJ1-4; tentative D call: TRBD1 (6 bases). Specimen: CD4+ T cells sorted from blood, collected at week 0. The CDR3 loop is CASSLNRADEKLFF. The CDR3 DNA is TGCGCCAGCAGCTTGAACAGGGCAGATGAAAAACTGTTTTTT.